These T cell receptor beta chains were read from a single sample in a study of memory CD4+ T cells and cytomegalovirus serostatus. TCRdb's copy holds only in-frame clones and misses some; the assay was immunoSEQ multiplex PCR. The sample has tens of thousands of clones, roughly three quarters seen once. Sequencing was performed on memory CD4+ T cells from blood. The receptors stem from an adult in good health and CMV-seronegative. CDR3s include the opening cysteine and the closing phenylalanine or tryptophan. Fields, in order: J gene, clone size, D gene, V gene, CDR3 DNA, CDR3 protein. D genes are given only for firm matches. Where a row states a size, it is once, few, many or the class of an expanded clone; other rows omit it.

>TRBJ2-7|NA|NA|TRBV7-2
TGTGCCAGCAGCCCACGGGCAGGCGATACCTACGAGCAGTACTTC
CASSPRAGDTYEQYF
>TRBJ1-1|NA|NA|TRBV19
TGTGCCAGTAGTATAAAGAGAGGGGTAGCTTTCTTT
CASSIKRGVAFF
>TRBJ2-1|NA|TRBD2|TRBV11-2
TGTGCCAGCAGCCAGGGACTAGCGGGCGGTGAGCAGTTCTTC
CASSQGLAGGEQFF
>TRBJ2-1|NA|NA|TRBV21-1
TGTGCCAGCAGCGCGAGACCCAGAGGCGGGACCGAGCAGTTCTTC
CASSARPRGGTEQFF
>TRBJ1-1|NA|NA|TRBV19
TGTGCCAGTAGTATAGAGGAGGGGACTGAAGCTTTCTTT
CASSIEEGTEAFF
>TRBJ2-4|NA|NA|TRBV27
TGTGCCAGCAGTTTAAGGTTCGAGGGAGCCAAAAACATTCAGTACTTC
CASSLRFEGAKNIQYF
>TRBJ2-3|NA|TRBD2|TRBV7-9
TGTGCCAGCAGCCCCAATAGCGGGATCACAGATACGCAGTATTTT
CASSPNSGITDTQYF
>TRBJ1-5|NA|NA|TRBV28
TGTGCCAGCACGACCCCCGGACTCGGCAATCAGCCCCAGCATTTT
CASTTPGLGNQPQHF
>TRBJ1-3|NA|NA|TRBV28
TGTGCCAGCAGTTTAGGGGGGGGAAACACCATATATTTT
CASSLGGGNTIYF
>TRBJ2-1|NA|TRBD2|TRBV2
TGTGCCAGCATGGCGGGAGAAAGCTCCTACAATGAGCAGTTCTTC
CASMAGESSYNEQFF
>TRBJ2-3|NA|NA|TRBV6-1
TGTGCCAGCAGTGCCCCACACAGGAGATACACAGATACGCAGTATTTT
CASSAPHRRYTDTQYF
>TRBJ2-1|NA|NA|TRBV25-1
TGTGCCAGCAGTGAAGGGGGCAGGACCTTGGGGCAGTTCTTC
CASSEGGRTLGQFF
>TRBJ2-5|NA|TRBD2|TRBV25-1
TGTGCCAGCAGTGAACCACTAGCGGGGTTTCAAGAGACCCAGTACTTC
CASSEPLAGFQETQYF
>TRBJ2-5|NA|TRBD2|TRBV28
TGTGCCAGCAGTCCTAGCGGGAGGCCGGGGGAGACCCAGTACTTC
CASSPSGRPGETQYF
>TRBJ2-3|NA|NA|TRBV11-2
TGTGCCAGCAGCTTCAGTTCCACAGATACGCAGTATTTT
CASSFSSTDTQYF
>TRBJ2-5|NA|TRBD2|TRBV4-2
TGTGCCAGCAGCGAGGGGACTAGCGGGCAGCGCCAAGAGACCCAGTACTTC
CASSEGTSGQRQETQYF
>TRBJ1-2|NA|NA|TRBV28
TGTGCCAGCAATATGGTTTATCTGGAGGGCTACACCTTC
CASNMVYLEGYTF
>TRBJ2-7|NA|NA|TRBV6-5
TGTGCCAGCAGTCTTACAGGGCCCGGTTCCTACGAGCAGTACTTC
CASSLTGPGSYEQYF
>TRBJ2-5|NA|NA|TRBV19
TGTGCCAGTAGTACCCTTGAGGGGTGGGGAGAGACCCAGTACTTC
CASSTLEGWGETQYF
>TRBJ2-6|once|NA|TRBV19
TGTGCCAGTAGTATTGGCGGGGTTCGATTATCTGGGGCCAACGTCCTGACTTTC
CASSIGGVRLSGANVLTF
>TRBJ2-4|NA|NA|TRBV4-1
TGCGCCAGCAGGGCAGAAAACATTCAGTACTTC
CASRAENIQYF
>TRBJ1-1|NA|NA|TRBV30
TGTGCCTGCCGAGGACCTCCGGGGGGTACTGAAGCTTTCTTT
CACRGPPGGTEAFF
>TRBJ2-5|NA|TRBD1|TRBV5-5
TGTGCCAGCAGCTCTGACAGGGGCGGTGTTGGAGAGACCCAGTACTTC
CASSSDRGGVGETQYF
>TRBJ1-1|NA|NA|TRBV6-5
TGTGCCAGCAGATCTCGGGGGATTGAAGCTTTCTTT
CASRSRGIEAFF
>TRBJ2-5|NA|NA|TRBV19
TGTGCCAGTAGTACGGGACAAAATACCCAAGAGACCCAGTACTTC
CASSTGQNTQETQYF
>TRBJ1-5|NA|TRBD1|TRBV5-1
TGCGCCAGCAGAGTAGGAACAGGGGACAATCAGCCCCAGCATTTT
CASRVGTGDNQPQHF
>TRBJ1-2|NA|NA|TRBV6-6
TGTGCCAGCAGTCACGACAGTAACTATGGCTACACCTTC
CASSHDSNYGYTF